The subject of this entry is one T cell receptor beta chain. This clonotype was observed a handful of times. The specificity of this receptor is unknown. No base quality values were provided; no much bigger clone lies one nucleotide off. These data belong to a study of draining lymph node invasion in breast cancer (dated by TCRdb to about 2020). General notes on the study: Histology and cytokeratin immunohistochemistry were used to diagnose nodal metastasis, and EpCAM/CD45 flow cytometry was used to confirm the diagnosis. A separate targeted assay used bulk TCR-beta CDR3 sequencing to compare sorted memory regulatory T cells with memory conventional CD4 T cells across breast cancer tissues. Each patient contributed matched non-invaded and tumor-invaded tumor-draining lymph nodes plus the primary tumor, profiled for both Treg and Tconv subsets. The separate targeted TCR sequencing covered lymph nodes from roughly five patients, with primary tumors sequenced for three of those patients. General findings and caveats noted by the study authors: Some of the top 100 tumor clones were detected in invaded and non-invaded nodes, and this detection was taken to suggest recirculation between tumor and draining nodes. Shared TCRs between Treg and Tconv subsets were considered suggestive but not proof of common clonal origin. Roughly 13-25% of Treg TCRs were shared with Tconvs per tissue, interpreted as suggesting peripheral Treg induction. The tumor top-100 clone tracking analysis was possible in only two patients. The data could not resolve whether Treg conversion took place in a given organ or whether converted Tregs recirculated between nodes and tumor. In the targeted TCR-seq data, Tregs appeared to be more clonally expanded than Tconvs in all tissues, and lower diversity was found for both subsets in tumor than in lymph nodes.

Receptor libraries were prepared by bulk RNA-seq. TCRdb records Illumina HiSeq 2500 as the sequencer. In the paper's pipeline: CDR3 sequences in the separate targeted TCR-seq dataset were extracted from raw reads and quantified using MiXCR version 2.1.5 with default parameters. The separate targeted TCR-seq dataset defined each TCR-beta clone by its combination of V gene, J gene and CDR3 sequence. For the separate targeted TCR-seq dataset, clones with fewer than three counts were filtered out, after which only the 90% most strongly expressed clones in each sample were kept. In the separate targeted TCR-seq dataset, Treg-Tconv overlap was calculated per tissue as the number of shared clones divided by the total number of Treg clones, multiplied by 100. TCRdb ran its own pipeline on the public reads, namely fastp trimming at Q25 and MiXCR clone calling, and kept in-frame beta chains. Every CDR3 protein is listed once, alongside the most common genes and DNA of its rows. TCRdb, not the authors, supplied the V and J calls. In this sample the table shows roughly 2,800 distinct CDR3 sequences, roughly two thirds of which occur a single time. 7.5% to 10% of the sample is in the top ten clones.

V lost 6 bases and J lost 0 bases; the stretch between them is 12 bases long. The germline V gene provides CDR1 ENHRY and CDR2 SYGVKD. The CDR3 numbers 16 residues from cysteine through phenylalanine. The sequence is cut down to CDR3 DNA, 48 bases in frame from base 1. CD4+ CD45RA- CD25high cells were sorted as memory regulatory T cells. Each tumor-draining lymph node was classified as non-invaded if metastatic tumor cells were absent and as invaded if metastatic tumor cells were present. Before staining and sorting, T cells were pre-enriched using a Miltenyi Pan T Cell isolation kit. Primary tumors were characterized by immunohistochemistry for estrogen receptor, progesterone receptor, HER2 and Ki-67. Within a few hours after surgery, fresh surgical tissue was processed by cutting the tissue into small fragments. Tissue fragments were enzymatically digested with Liberase TL plus DNase for more than 15 minutes and filtered through a 40-micrometer strainer. After DAPI live/dead staining, cells were sorted on a BD FACS Aria II, reaching about 98-99% purity. Sorted cells were lysed in TCL buffer, and RNA was purified with a Norgen Single Cell RNA purification kit including DNase treatment.

Sequencing was performed on sorted memory Tregs from a lymph node. Taken with the paper, the label for cell subset or site translates to: CD45RA-negative sorted CD4+ T cells (memory Tconv or effector/memory Treg). In this chain, TRBV10-3 is recombined with TRBJ2-6; the D gene lacks a confident call. The receptor comes from a female donor with luminal breast cancer. The encoded CDR3 is CAISLDGFSGANVLTF. The sequenced DNA is TGTGCCATCAGCTTGGACGGGTTCTCTGGGGCCAACGTCCTGACTTTC.